This T cell receptor (beta chain) originates from a study of CXCR3-negative and CXCR3-positive naive CD8 T cells. The study's findings and limits: A higher hydrophobicity marked the TRB CDR3s of CXCR3-positive naive cells versus CXCR3-negative naive cells.

TRB cDNA libraries were made by UMI-labeled 5' RACE. TCRdb reprocessed the 5' RACE reads and keeps a single row for each CDR3 protein, giving no DNA. The listing contains about 130,000 distinct CDR3 sequences. The study sorted every CD8+ T cell subset in triplicate at 300,000 or so cells each. Comments on this clonotype: Its antigen is as yet unknown.

The sequencing sample was made of naive CXCR3+ CD8+ T cells from blood. Subset specified: CD45RO-CCR7+CD27+CD95- naive CD8+ T cells expressing CXCR3 (TNR3+). This clonotype originated in a human donor in good health. Some clones in this sample may be carry-over from other donors' samples.

This chain's CDR3 is CASSLAQDTEAFF. This chain joins TRBV7-6 and TRBJ1-1. The CDR3 is 13 residues long. Germline values: CDR1 SGHVS, CDR2 FNYEAQ.